These T cell receptor beta chains were read from a single sample in a study of shared clonotypes between healthy human individuals. The data were produced by immunoSEQ multiplex PCR, yet TCRdb's version contains in-frame clones alone and is incomplete. The repertoire holds some 2,100,000 clones, roughly 95% seen once, with roughly 0.13% in the top ten. Sample: naive CD4+ T cells sorted from blood. The receptors were sampled from a man younger than 30 in good health. Each CDR3 is given with its conserved first and last residue.

TRBJ2-3,TRBV27,CASSFDSGGLTDTQYF
TRBJ2-1,TRBV25-1,CASSEFGLDEQFF
TRBJ1-6,TRBV10-3,CAIQPGQGNSPLHF
TRBJ1-3,TRBV2,CASSDREAASKGNTIYF
TRBJ2-3,TRBV30,CAWSFSRTSGMGDTQYF
TRBJ2-4,TRBV10-2,CASAGTGEAKNIQYF
TRBJ2-3,TRBV27,CASSLSAGADTQYF
TRBJ2-3,TRBV6-6,CASSYKRGTDTQYF
TRBJ1-6,TRBV11-2,CASSLDSYLNSPLHF
TRBJ2-5,TRBV9,CASSVGTPSRETQYF
TRBJ2-7,TRBV4-1,CASSRGLAGAYEQYF
TRBJ2-2,TRBV11-3,CASSRRGTTNTGELFF
TRBJ1-1,TRBV6-5,CASSYSRAGDTEAFF
TRBJ2-4,TRBV29-1,CSVADSGRDIQYF
TRBJ1-2,TRBV5-6,CASSLIGVMNYGYTF
TRBJ1-1,TRBV25-1,CASIPGQGREAFF
TRBJ2-7,TRBV2,CASSDGLAGYEQYF
TRBJ2-5,TRBV6-6,CASRNRTGEETQYF
TRBJ2-5,TRBV28,CASSFLGLGQETQYF